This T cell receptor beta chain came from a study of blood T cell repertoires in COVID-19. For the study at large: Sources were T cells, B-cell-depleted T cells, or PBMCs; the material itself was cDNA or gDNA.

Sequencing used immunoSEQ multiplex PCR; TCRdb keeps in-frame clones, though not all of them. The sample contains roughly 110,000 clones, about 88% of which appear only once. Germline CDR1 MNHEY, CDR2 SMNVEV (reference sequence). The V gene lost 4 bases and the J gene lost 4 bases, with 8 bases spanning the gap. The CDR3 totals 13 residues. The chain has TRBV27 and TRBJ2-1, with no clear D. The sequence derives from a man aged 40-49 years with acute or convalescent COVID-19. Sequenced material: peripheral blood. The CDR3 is CASSSSDYNEQFF. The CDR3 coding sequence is TGTGCCAGCAGTTCCAGCGATTACAATGAGCAGTTCTTC.